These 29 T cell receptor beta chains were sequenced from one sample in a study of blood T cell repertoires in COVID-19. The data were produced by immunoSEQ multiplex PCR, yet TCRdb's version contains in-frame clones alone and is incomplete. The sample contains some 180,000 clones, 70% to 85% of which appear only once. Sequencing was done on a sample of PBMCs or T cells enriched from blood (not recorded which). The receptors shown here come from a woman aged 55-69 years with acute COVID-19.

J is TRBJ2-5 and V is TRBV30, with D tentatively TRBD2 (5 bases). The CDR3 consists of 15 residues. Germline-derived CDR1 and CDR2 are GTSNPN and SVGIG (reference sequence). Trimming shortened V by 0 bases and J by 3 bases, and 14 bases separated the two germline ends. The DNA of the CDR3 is TGTGCCTGGAGTGTAGGTGCGAGGGCGGAAGAGACCCAGTACTTC. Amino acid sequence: CAWSVGARAEETQYF.

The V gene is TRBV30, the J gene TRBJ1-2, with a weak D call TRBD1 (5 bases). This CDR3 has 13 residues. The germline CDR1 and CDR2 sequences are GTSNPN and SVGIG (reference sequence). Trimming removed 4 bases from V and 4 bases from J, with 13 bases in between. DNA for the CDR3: TGTGCCTGGACCACCTGGACATTCTATGGCTACACCTTC. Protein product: CAWTTWTFYGYTF.

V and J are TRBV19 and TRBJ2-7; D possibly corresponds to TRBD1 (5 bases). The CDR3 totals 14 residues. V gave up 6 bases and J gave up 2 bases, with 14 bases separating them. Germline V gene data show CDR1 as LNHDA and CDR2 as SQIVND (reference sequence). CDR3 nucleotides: TGTGCCAGTAGCCCTTCGGACACGACCTACGAGCAGTACTTC. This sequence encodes CASSPSDTTYEQYF.

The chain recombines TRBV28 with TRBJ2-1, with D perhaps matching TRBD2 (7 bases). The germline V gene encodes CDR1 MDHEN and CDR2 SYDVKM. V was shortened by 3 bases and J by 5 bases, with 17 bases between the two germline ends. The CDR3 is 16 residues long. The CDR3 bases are TGTGCCAGCAGTTTGGACCCGGCGGGGGCTCACAATGAGCAGTTCTTC. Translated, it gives CASSLDPAGAHNEQFF.

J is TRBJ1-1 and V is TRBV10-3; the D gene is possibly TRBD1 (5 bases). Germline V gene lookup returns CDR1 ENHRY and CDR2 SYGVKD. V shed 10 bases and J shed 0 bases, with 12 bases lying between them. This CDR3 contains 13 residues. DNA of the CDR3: TGTGCCACGATGACAGACCTGAACACTGAAGCTTTCTTT. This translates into CATMTDLNTEAFF.

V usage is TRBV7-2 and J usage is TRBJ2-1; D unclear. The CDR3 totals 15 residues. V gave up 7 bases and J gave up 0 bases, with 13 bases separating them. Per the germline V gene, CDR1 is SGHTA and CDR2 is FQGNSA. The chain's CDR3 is CASNLDWSSYNEQFF. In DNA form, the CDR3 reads TGTGCCAGCAACCTAGACTGGAGCTCCTACAATGAGCAGTTCTTC. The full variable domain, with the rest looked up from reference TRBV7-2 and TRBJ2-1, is GAGVSQSPSNKVTEKGKDVELRCDPISGHTALYWYRQSLGQGLEFLIYFQGNSAPDKSGLPSDRFSAERTGGSVSTLTIQRTQQEDSAVYLCASNLDWSSYNEQFFGPGTRLTVL.

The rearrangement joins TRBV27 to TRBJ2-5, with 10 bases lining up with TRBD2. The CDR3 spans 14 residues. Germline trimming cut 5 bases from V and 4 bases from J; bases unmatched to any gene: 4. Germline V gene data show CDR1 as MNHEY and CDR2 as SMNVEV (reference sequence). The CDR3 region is CASSPRLAGETQYF. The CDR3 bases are TGTGCCAGCAGTCCCCGACTAGCGGGAGAGACCCAGTACTTC.

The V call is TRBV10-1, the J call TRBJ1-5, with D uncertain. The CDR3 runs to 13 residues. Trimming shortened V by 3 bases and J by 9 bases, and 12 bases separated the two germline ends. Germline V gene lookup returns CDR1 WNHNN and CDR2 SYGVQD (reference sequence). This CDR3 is CASSDRSPSPQHF. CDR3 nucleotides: TGCGCCAGCAGTGACCGGTCACCGTCGCCCCAGCATTTT.

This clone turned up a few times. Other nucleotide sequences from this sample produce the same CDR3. The CDR3 DNA reads as TGTGCCATCAGTGGGGGAGAGAACACTGAAGCTTTCTTT. Translated: CAISGGENTEAFF. V is TRBV10-3 and J is TRBJ1-1; D is unresolved. Trimming shortened V by 4 bases and J by 1 base, and 7 bases separated the two germline ends. The CDR3 extends over 13 amino acids. Germline V gene data show CDR1 as ENHRY and CDR2 as SYGVKD.

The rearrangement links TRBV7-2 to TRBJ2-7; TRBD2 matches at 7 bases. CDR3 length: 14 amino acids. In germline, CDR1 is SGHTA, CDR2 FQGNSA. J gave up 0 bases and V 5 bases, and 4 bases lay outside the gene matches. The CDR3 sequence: CASSRRGSSYEQYF. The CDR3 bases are TGTGCCAGCAGCCGCCGCGGGAGCTCCTACGAGCAGTACTTC.

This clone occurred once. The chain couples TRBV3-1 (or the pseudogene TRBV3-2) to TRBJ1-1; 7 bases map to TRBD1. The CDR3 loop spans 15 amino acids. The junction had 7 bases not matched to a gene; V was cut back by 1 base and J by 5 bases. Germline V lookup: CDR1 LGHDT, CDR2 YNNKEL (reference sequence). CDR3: CASSQGVQGGTEAFF. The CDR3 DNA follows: TGTGCCAGCAGCCAAGGAGTCCAGGGGGGAACTGAAGCTTTCTTT.

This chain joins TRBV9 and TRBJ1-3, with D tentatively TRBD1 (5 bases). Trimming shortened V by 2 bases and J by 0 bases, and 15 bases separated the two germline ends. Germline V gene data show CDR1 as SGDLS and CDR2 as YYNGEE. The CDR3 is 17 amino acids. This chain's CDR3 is CASSVPLGVNSGNTIYF. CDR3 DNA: TGTGCCAGCAGCGTCCCCCTAGGGGTCAACTCTGGAAACACCATATATTTT.

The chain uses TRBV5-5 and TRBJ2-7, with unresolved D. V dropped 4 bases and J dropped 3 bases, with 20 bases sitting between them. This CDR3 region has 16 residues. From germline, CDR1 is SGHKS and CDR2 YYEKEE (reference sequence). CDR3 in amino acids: CASSLGQVAQNYEQYF. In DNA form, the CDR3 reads TGTGCCAGCAGCCTGGGTCAGGTCGCCCAGAACTACGAGCAGTACTTC.

CDR3 sequence reads: CASSQDPGQGSYEQYF. The CDR3 nucleotides read TGTGCCAGCAGCCAAGATCCGGGACAGGGCTCCTACGAGCAGTACTTC. The genes are TRBV4-2 and TRBJ2-7; 9 positions match TRBD1. Germline V lookup: CDR1 LGHNA, CDR2 YNFKEQ. V gave up 0 bases and J gave up 0 bases; unmatched junction bases: 3. The CDR3 is made up of 16 amino acids.

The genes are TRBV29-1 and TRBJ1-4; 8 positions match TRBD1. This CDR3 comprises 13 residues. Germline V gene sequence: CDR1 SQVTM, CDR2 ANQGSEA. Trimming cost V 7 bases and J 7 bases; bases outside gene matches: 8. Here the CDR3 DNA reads TGCAGCGCGGGGACAGGTTTGCTTGAAAAACTGTTTTTT. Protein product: CSAGTGLLEKLFF.

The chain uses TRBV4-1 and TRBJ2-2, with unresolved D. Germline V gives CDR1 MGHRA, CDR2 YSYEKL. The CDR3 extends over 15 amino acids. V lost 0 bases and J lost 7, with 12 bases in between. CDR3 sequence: CASSQELQVGGELFF. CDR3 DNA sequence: TGCGCCAGCAGCCAAGAGTTGCAGGTCGGCGGGGAGCTGTTTTTT.

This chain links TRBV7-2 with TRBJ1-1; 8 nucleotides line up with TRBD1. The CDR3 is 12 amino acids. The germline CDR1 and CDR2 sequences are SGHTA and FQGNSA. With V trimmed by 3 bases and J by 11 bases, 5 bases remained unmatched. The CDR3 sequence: CASSFPGQAAFF. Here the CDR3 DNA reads TGTGCCAGCAGCTTCCCGGGACAGGCGGCTTTCTTT. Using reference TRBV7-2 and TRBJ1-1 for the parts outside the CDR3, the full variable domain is GAGVSQSPSNKVTEKGKDVELRCDPISGHTALYWYRQSLGQGLEFLIYFQGNSAPDKSGLPSDRFSAERTGGSVSTLTIQRTQQEDSAVYLCASSFPGQAAFFGQGTRLTVV.

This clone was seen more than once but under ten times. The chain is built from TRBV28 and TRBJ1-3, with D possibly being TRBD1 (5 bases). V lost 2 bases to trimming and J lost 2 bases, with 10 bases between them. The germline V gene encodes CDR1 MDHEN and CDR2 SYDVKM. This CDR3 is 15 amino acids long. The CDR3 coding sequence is TGTGCCAGCAGTTTACTTGGGGCCCCTGGAAACACCATATATTTT. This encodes CASSLLGAPGNTIYF.

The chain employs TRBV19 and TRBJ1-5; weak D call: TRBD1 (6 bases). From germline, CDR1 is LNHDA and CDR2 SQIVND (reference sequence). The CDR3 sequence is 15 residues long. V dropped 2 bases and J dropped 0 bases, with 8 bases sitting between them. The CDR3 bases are TGTGCCAGTAGTATAAACAGGGTTAGCAATCAGCCCCAGCATTTT. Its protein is CASSINRVSNQPQHF.

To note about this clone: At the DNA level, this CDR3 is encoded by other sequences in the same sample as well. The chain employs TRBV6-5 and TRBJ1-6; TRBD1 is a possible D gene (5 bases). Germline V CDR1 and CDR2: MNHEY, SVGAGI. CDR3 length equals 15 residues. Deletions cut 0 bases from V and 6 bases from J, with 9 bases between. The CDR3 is CASSYSGGINSPLHF. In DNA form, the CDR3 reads TGTGCCAGCAGTTACTCCGGGGGGATTAATTCACCCCTCCACTTT.

The CDR3 DNA reads as TGTGCCAGTATGCCGGGGGGGGTTTGGAATGAGCAGTTCTTC. It specifies CASMPGGVWNEQFF. This chain links TRBV19 with TRBJ2-1; 8 bases line up with TRBD2. The V gene's germline CDR1 is LNHDA and CDR2 SQIVND (reference sequence). With V trimmed by 7 bases and J by 7 bases, 9 bases remained unmatched. The length of the CDR3 is 14 residues.

In DNA, the CDR3 is TGCGCCAGCAGCGAGAGTTGGGGGCCCACAGATACGCAGTATTTT. Encoded protein: CASSESWGPTDTQYF. This rearrangement joins TRBV10-1 to TRBJ2-3; perhaps TRBD1 as D (6 bases). Trimming cost V 6 bases and J 2 bases, with 15 bases left between them. This CDR3 has 15 amino acids. Germline V lookup: CDR1 WNHNN, CDR2 SYGVQD (reference sequence).

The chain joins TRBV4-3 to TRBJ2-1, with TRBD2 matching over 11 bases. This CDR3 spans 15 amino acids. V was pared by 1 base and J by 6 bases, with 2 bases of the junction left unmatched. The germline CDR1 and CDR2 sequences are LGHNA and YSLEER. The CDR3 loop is CASSQVAGGRNEQFF. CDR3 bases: TGCGCCAGCAGCCAAGTAGCGGGGGGGCGCAATGAGCAGTTCTTC.

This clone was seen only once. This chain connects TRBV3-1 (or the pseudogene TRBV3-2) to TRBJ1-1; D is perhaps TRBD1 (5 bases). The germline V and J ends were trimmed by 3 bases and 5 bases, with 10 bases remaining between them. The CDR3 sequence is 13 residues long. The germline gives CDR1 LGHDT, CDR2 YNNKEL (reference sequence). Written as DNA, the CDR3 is TGTGCCAGCAGCCATGCCGGGGGAACTGAAGCTTTCTTT. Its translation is CASSHAGGTEAFF.

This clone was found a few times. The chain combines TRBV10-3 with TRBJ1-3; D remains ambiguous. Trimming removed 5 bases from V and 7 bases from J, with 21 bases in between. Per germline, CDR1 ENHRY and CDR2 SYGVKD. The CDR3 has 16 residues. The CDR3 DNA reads TGTGCCATCAGTCCAACTCCGGGGTCAGGCCCGAACACCATATATTTT. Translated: CAISPTPGSGPNTIYF.

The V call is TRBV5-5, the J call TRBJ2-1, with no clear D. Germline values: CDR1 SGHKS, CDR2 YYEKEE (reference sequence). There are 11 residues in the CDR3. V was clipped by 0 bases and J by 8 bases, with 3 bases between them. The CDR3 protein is CASSLVDEQFF. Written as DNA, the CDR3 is TGTGCCAGCAGCTTGGTAGATGAGCAGTTCTTC.

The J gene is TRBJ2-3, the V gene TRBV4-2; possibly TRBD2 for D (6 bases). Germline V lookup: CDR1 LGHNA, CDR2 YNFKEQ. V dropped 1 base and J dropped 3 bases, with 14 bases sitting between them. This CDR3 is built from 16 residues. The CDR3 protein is CASSQVGAEGTDTQYF. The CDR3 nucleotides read TGTGCCAGCAGCCAAGTTGGGGCGGAGGGTACAGATACGCAGTATTTT.

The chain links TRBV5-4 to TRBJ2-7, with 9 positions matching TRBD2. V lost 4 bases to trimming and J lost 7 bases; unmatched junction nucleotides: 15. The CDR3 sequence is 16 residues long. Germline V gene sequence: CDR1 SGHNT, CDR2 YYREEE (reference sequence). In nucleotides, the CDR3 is TGTGCCAGCAGCCCCTCGGGACGGCGGGGGGGTCTTGAGCAGTACTTC. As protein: CASSPSGRRGGLEQYF.

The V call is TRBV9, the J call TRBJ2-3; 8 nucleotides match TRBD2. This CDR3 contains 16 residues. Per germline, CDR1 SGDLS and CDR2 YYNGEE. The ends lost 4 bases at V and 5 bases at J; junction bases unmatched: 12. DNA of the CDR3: TGTGCCAGCAGCATTTATAGCGGGAATGACGTAGATACGCAGTATTTT. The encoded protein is CASSIYSGNDVDTQYF.